This passage covers 5 T cell receptor beta chains from one sample sequenced in a study of cytomegalovirus exposure and HLA in healthy donors. A multiplex PCR was run with 60 Vbeta primers and 13 Jbeta primers. Using immunoSEQ multiplex PCR, the repertoire was profiled, and TCRdb retains in-frame clones only, with some absent. The sample contains about 57,000 clones, under 85% of which appear only once. Sequencing used PBMCs. All receptors derive from a woman in her 30s in good health and CMV-seronegative.

This chain joins TRBV5-1 and TRBJ2-5, with 11 bases fitting TRBD1. The CDR3 totals 15 residues. CDR1 is SGHRS, CDR2 YFSETQ, per germline. Trimming cost V 4 bases and J 7 bases; bases outside gene matches: 9. As DNA, the CDR3 is TGCGCCAGCAGCCTGATAGGGGACAGGGGGGGGACCCAGTACTTC. Residues: CASSLIGDRGGTQYF. Filled out from reference TRBV5-1 and TRBJ2-5, the complete variable domain reads KAGVTQTPRYLIKTRGQQVTLSCSPISGHRSVSWYQQTPGQGLQFLFEYFSETQRNKGNFPGRFSGRQFSNSRSEMNVSTLELGDSALYLCASSLIGDRGGTQYFGPGTRLLVL.

The rearrangement uses TRBV6-6 and TRBJ2-1, with D possibly TRBD2 on 6 matching bases. CDR3 length: 13 amino acids. Looked up from germline, CDR1 is MNHNY and CDR2 is SVGAGI (reference sequence). V was clipped by 2 bases and J by 6 bases, with 8 bases between them. The CDR3 DNA reads TGTGCCAGCAGTTACGGGACTGGCAATGAGCAGTTCTTC. Protein: CASSYGTGNEQFF.

This rearrangement joins TRBV14 to TRBJ2-5; 11 bases align to TRBD2. J lost 5 bases, V lost 1 base, and 3 bases had no gene match. The CDR3 sequence is 15 residues long. The germline V gene encodes CDR1 SGHDN and CDR2 FVKESK. The DNA for the CDR3 is TGTGCCAGCAGCCAAGGGAGACTAGCGGGGGAGACCCAGTACTTC. Protein product: CASSQGRLAGETQYF.

V usage is TRBV27 and J usage is TRBJ2-7; 9 nucleotides line up with TRBD1. Germline V CDR1 and CDR2: MNHEY, SMNVEV (reference sequence). V was clipped by 5 bases and J by 6 bases; unmatched bases: 11. The CDR3 sequence is 15 residues long. The CDR3 here is CASSPRWDRASEQYV. As DNA, the CDR3 is TGTGCCAGCAGTCCCCGTTGGGACAGGGCTAGCGAGCAGTACGTC.

The chain carries TRBV9 and TRBJ2-3; 9 positions agree with TRBD1. The germline V gene has CDR1 SGDLS and CDR2 YYNGEE. This CDR3 is built from 17 residues. V shed 0 bases, J shed 4 bases, and the junction held 9 bases outside the gene matches. This chain's CDR3 is CASSVATLTGGADTQYF. CDR3 DNA sequence: TGTGCCAGCAGCGTAGCTACGTTGACAGGGGGAGCAGATACGCAGTATTTT.